Following are 15 T cell receptor beta chains from one sample sequenced in a study of OX40 agonist ivuxolimab in advanced cancers. Receptor libraries were prepared by the immunoSEQ multiplex PCR assay. The clones in this table, taken by TCRdb from immuneACCESS, are in-frame only. Not every clone is retained; where verified, under half of the shortfall comes from an unresolved V gene, and the cause of the rest is unknown. The table for this sample lists tens of thousands of clones; about 90% of them were counted only once. In total, the top ten clones hold 2.5% to 3% of the sample. Sequenced material: CD4+ or CD8+ T cells sorted from blood, taken in a trial of the OX40 agonist ivuxolimab. The receptors derive from an adult with an advanced solid tumor such as melanoma, head and neck, liver or kidney cancer.

The rearrangement links TRBV6-5 to TRBJ2-2; unclear D gene. The germline CDR1 and CDR2 sequences are MNHEY and SVGAGI. The CDR3 sequence is 16 residues long. Trimming left V 0 bases short and J 0 bases short, with 8 bases between. CDR3 bases: TGTGCCAGCAGTTACTCTGGTAACGCGAACACCGGGGAGCTGTTTTTT. Residues: CASSYSGNANTGELFF.

V is TRBV7-2 and J is TRBJ1-5; D is possibly TRBD1 (5 bases). Germline assignment: CDR1 SGHTA and CDR2 FQGNSA. The V and J ends lost 2 bases and 7 bases respectively, with 18 bases between them. This CDR3 has 16 residues. CDR3 amino acids: CASSLMPSGGVQPQHF. For the CDR3, the DNA is TGTGCCAGCAGCTTAATGCCGTCCGGGGGGGTCCAGCCCCAGCATTTT.

The genes are TRBV10-1 and TRBJ2-2; D possibly corresponds to TRBD1 (6 bases). Germline V gene lookup returns CDR1 WNHNN and CDR2 SYGVQD (reference sequence). The CDR3 extends over 17 amino acids. Trimming took 8 bases from V and 3 from J, leaving 22 bases between them. The CDR3 DNA is TGCGCCAGCCAAGCCCCCGGGACATCTCCCCACACCGGGGAGCTGTTTTTT. Translating it yields CASQAPGTSPHTGELFF.

This sequence joins TRBV30 and TRBJ1-1; D is unresolved. The germline V gene encodes CDR1 GTSNPN and CDR2 SVGIG (reference sequence). The CDR3 sequence is 13 residues long. V lost 0 bases and J lost 5, with 10 bases in between. CDR3: CAWSVQGATEAFF. The DNA for the CDR3 is TGTGCCTGGAGTGTACAAGGAGCGACTGAAGCTTTCTTT.

The chain couples TRBV5-1 to TRBJ1-4; no reliable D call. CDR1 is SGHRS, CDR2 YFSETQ, per germline. Trimming shortened V by 4 bases and J by 4 bases, and 11 bases separated the two germline ends. The CDR3 spans 14 residues. The CDR3 DNA sequence: TGCGCCAGCAGCCCAAGGACGGGTAATGAAAAACTGTTTTTT. It is translated as CASSPRTGNEKLFF.

Here the CDR3 DNA reads TGTGCCAGCACCCCGCTAACAGGGGGGTCGGGAACTGAAGCTTTCTTT. The encoded protein is CASTPLTGGSGTEAFF. The V gene is TRBV9, the J gene TRBJ1-1; 8 bases are a match to TRBD1. Trimming removed 6 bases from V and 5 bases from J; junction bases left unmatched: 15. In germline, CDR1 is SGDLS, CDR2 YYNGEE. The CDR3 covers 16 residues.

The rearrangement uses TRBV6-7 and TRBJ2-1; perhaps D is TRBD1 or TRBD2 (5 bases each). TRBV6-7 is sorted into the ORF group, with uncertain function. This CDR3 is 18 amino acids long. Trimming took 4 bases from V and 8 from J, leaving 27 bases between them. The CDR3 DNA reads as TGTGCCAGCAGTTGTTCGGGGCATAGGGGAAAGAAATGCGATGAGCAGTTCTTC. Protein: CASSCSGHRGKKCDEQFF.

The chain links TRBV9 to TRBJ2-1; D might be TRBD2 (5 bases). CDR3 length: 15 residues. Trimming took off 2 bases at V and 8 bases at J, with 17 bases between the two ends. Germline assignment: CDR1 SGDLS and CDR2 YYNGEE. The CDR3 spells CASSVGVGAMHEQFF. The CDR3 nucleotides read TGTGCCAGCAGCGTCGGGGTTGGCGCCATGCATGAGCAGTTCTTC.

In this sample, this clone turned up once. This chain connects TRBV4-1 to TRBJ2-5; D unclear. Trimming took off 4 bases at V and 5 bases at J, with 11 bases between the two ends. Germline values: CDR1 MGHRA, CDR2 YSYEKL. The CDR3 consists of 13 residues. This chain's CDR3 is CASSPTGTETQYF. In nucleotides, the CDR3 is TGCGCCAGCAGCCCAACGGGTACCGAGACCCAGTACTTC.

The rearrangement uses TRBV10-1 and TRBJ1-5; possible D gene TRBD1, 5 bases. In germline, CDR1 is WNHNN, CDR2 SYGVQD (reference sequence). V lost 3 bases and J 2 bases, leaving 11 bases between the germline ends. CDR3 size: 15 residues. The CDR3 DNA reads TGCGCCAGCAGTGAAGGTCCCAGGGGCAATCAGCCCCAGCATTTT. Translation: CASSEGPRGNQPQHF.

The V call is TRBV5-6, the J call TRBJ2-6, with D perhaps TRBD1 (5 bases). The CDR3 loop spans 17 amino acids. Germline V gene data show CDR1 as SGHDT and CDR2 as YYEEEE. The germline V and J ends were trimmed by 0 bases and 0 bases, with 10 bases remaining between them. CDR3 in amino acids: CASSLEQASSGANVLTF. CDR3 nucleotides: TGTGCCAGCAGCTTGGAACAGGCGAGCTCTGGGGCCAACGTCCTGACTTTC.

V and J are TRBV5-1 and TRBJ2-2; D gene uncertain. The germline V and J ends were trimmed by 4 bases and 4 bases, with 14 bases remaining between them. Germline V gene sequence: CDR1 SGHRS, CDR2 YFSETQ. The CDR3 spans 15 residues. The CDR3 bases are TGCGCCAGCAGCATAGACCTCCCCGGCACCGGGGAGCTGTTTTTT. Translating gives CASSIDLPGTGELFF.

This chain joins TRBV30 and TRBJ2-6; D ambiguous. V was trimmed by 5 bases and J by 0 bases, leaving 17 bases between them. The CDR3 totals 17 residues. Per germline, CDR1 GTSNPN and CDR2 SVGIG (reference sequence). CDR3 protein: CAWGRGRTRSGANVLTF. CDR3 bases: TGTGCCTGGGGGCGCGGTCGAACCCGCTCTGGGGCCAACGTCCTGACTTTC. Variable domain in full (rest from reference TRBV30 and TRBJ2-6): SQTIHQWPATLVQPVGSPLSLECTVEGTSNPNLYWYRQAAGRGLQLLFYSVGIGQISSEVPQNLSASRPQDRQFILSSKKLLLSDSGFYLCAWGRGRTRSGANVLTFGAGSRLTVL.

V is TRBV13 and J is TRBJ1-1; 8 bases align to TRBD1. Germline assignment: CDR1 PRHDT and CDR2 FYEKMQ (reference sequence). The CDR3 is 14 amino acids. V lost 5 bases to trimming and J lost 5 bases; unmatched junction nucleotides: 7. This chain's CDR3 is CASSPGQGWTEAFF. CDR3 DNA: TGTGCCAGCAGCCCTGGACAGGGTTGGACTGAAGCTTTCTTT.

The V call is TRBV10-3, the J call TRBJ2-3; TRBD2 aligns across 11 bases. The germline V gene encodes CDR1 ENHRY and CDR2 SYGVKD. V lost 2 bases and J lost 7; bases outside the gene matches: 8. The length of the CDR3 is 16 residues. The CDR3 spells CAISEEGSGRGYTQYF. The CDR3 DNA follows: TGTGCCATCAGTGAGGAGGGTAGCGGGAGGGGCTATACGCAGTATTTT.